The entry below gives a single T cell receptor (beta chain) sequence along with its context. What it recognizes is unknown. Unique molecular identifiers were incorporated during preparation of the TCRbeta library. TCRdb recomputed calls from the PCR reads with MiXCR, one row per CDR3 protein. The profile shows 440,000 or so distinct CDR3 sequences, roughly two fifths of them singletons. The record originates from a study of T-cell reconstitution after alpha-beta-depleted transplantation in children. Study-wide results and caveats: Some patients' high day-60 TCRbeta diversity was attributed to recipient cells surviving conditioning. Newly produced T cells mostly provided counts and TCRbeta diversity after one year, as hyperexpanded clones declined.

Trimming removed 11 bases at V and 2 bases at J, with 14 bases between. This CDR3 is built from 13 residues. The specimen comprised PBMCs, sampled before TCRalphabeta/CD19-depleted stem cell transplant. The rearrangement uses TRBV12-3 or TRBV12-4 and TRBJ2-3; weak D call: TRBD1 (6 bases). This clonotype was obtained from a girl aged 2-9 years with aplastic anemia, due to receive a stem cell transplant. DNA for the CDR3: TGTGCCCTCGGACAGACTAACACAGATACGCAGTATTTT. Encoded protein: CALGQTNTDTQYF.